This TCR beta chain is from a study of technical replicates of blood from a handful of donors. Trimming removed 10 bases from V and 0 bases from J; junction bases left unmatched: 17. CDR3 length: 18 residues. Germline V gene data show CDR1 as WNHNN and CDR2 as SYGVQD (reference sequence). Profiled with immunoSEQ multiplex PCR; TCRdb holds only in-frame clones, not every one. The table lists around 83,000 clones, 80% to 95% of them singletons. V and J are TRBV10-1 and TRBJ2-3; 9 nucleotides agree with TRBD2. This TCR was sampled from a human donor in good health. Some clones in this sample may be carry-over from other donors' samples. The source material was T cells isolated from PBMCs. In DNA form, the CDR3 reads TGCGCCAACACGAGGTATATAGAACTAGCGGGTAGCACAGATACGCAGTATTTT. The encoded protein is CANTRYIELAGSTDTQYF.